The clone carrying this T cell receptor (beta chain) was counted once. This specimen comes from a study of blood T cell repertoires in COVID-19. Germline assignment: CDR1 MDHEN and CDR2 SYDVKM. V lost 4 bases to trimming and J lost 11 bases, with 17 bases between them. The CDR3 totals 13 residues. Libraries were prepared by immunoSEQ multiplex PCR; TCRdb keeps only in-frame clonotypes and omits some of them. The sample has 15,000 or so clones; around four fifths are singletons. Material: peripheral blood. This TCR came from a man aged 35 to 55 with active or convalescent COVID-19. The chain recombines TRBV28 with TRBJ1-1, with no clear D. The CDR3 region is CASSSSTPSVAFF. DNA of the CDR3: TGTGCCAGCAGTTCATCGACACCATCGGTGGCTTTCTTT.